The present TCR delta chain was sequenced within a study of Vδ1+ human thymocytes. Study-level results: Approximately 20% of thymic delta-chain sequences were Vdelta2, with few Vdelta3, unlike blood Vdelta1+ controls. Highly polyclonal TRG and TRD repertoires with Gaussian CDR3 length distributions appeared in thymus. TRD repertoires were essentially private, unlike widely shared TRG clonotypes.

Per germline, CDR1 TSWWSYY and CDR2 QGS. The V gene end was trimmed by 0 bases and the J gene end by 3 bases; junction bases not matched to a gene: 13. The CDR3 runs 19 residues. Extracted RNA was reverse transcribed into cDNA. Pooled V-gene forward primers with one constant-region reverse primer generated the CDR3 amplicons by multiplex PCR. TCRdb re-processed the multiplex PCR reads using CATT. The table lists about 53,000 delta-chain clones, about 14% of them singletons. This clone was seen more than once but under ten times. Its antigen is still unknown. Alphabeta T cells were depleted, then CD3+ Vdelta1+ Vdelta2- thymocytes were FACS-sorted. Sorted Vdelta1+ thymocytes were about 97% to 99.6% pure.

The V call is TRDV1, the J call TRDJ1; 10 positions agree with TRDD3. Sequencing used Vdelta1+ gamma-delta thymocytes from the thymus. Subset specified: FACS-sorted CD3+ TCRalphabeta- TCRVdelta1+ TCRVdelta2- thymocytes. This receptor was identified in a girl under two years old who had congenital heart surgery. The CDR3 nucleotides read TGTGCTCTTGGGGAACTAGCGCCCCTTCGGGGGATACGGGCCGATAAACTCATCTTT. It encodes CALGELAPLRGIRADKLIF.